One sample yielded the 4 T cell receptor beta chains listed below, sequenced in a study of identical twins' blood T cells. TCRdb redid the calling of the 5' RACE reads with MiXCR, one entry per CDR3 protein. The table lists roughly 380,000 distinct CDR3 sequences, roughly 28% of them singletons, with 6% to 7% in the top ten. The material sequenced was PBMCs. These receptors all stem from a woman between 18 and 50 years old in good health.

In this sample, this clonotype turned up many times. The V and J genes are TRBV6-2 or TRBV6-3 and TRBJ2-3, with 8 bases aligning to TRBD2. The CDR3 runs to 16 residues. V gave up 2 bases and J gave up 0 bases; unmatched junction bases: 4. Germline V gene data show CDR1 as MNHEY and CDR2 as SVGEGT. The CDR3 reads CASSYEPSGSTDTQYF. The CDR3 region has the DNA TGTGCCAGCAGTTACGAGCCTAGCGGGAGCACAGATACGCAGTATTTT.

V usage is TRBV21-1 and J usage is TRBJ1-1; the table's D call TRBD1 went unverified against the DNA. TRBV21-1 is a listed pseudogene. The CDR3 runs 17 residues. CDR3 sequence (DNA): TGTGCCAGCAGCAGATCGGTGGGGGAAGAGGGAAACACTGAAGCTTTCTTT. Residues: CASSRSVGEEGNTEAFF.

A word on this clonotype: A much larger clone sits a single nucleotide away, making a read error possible. CDR3 nucleotide sequence: TGCAATGCTAGTGACAGGGGAATGGATGGCTACACCTTC. Translated, it gives CNASDRGMDGYTF. The gene calls are TRBV20-1 and TRBJ1-2; 8 bases agree with TRBD1. The CDR3 runs to 13 residues. Germline lookup yields CDR1 DFQATT and CDR2 SNEGSKA (reference sequence).

In its sample, this clonotype was seen a few times. This rearrangement joins TRBV29-1 to TRBJ2-2; D may correspond to TRBD1 or TRBD2 (5 bases each). The CDR3 is made up of 13 amino acids. Germline V gene lookup returns CDR1 SQVTM and CDR2 ANQGSEA. The V and J ends lost 7 bases and 6 bases respectively, with 15 bases between them. The CDR3 DNA reads as TGCAGCGGGGACCCGGTGGGCCCCGGGGAGCTGTTTTTT. Translation gives CSGDPVGPGELFF.